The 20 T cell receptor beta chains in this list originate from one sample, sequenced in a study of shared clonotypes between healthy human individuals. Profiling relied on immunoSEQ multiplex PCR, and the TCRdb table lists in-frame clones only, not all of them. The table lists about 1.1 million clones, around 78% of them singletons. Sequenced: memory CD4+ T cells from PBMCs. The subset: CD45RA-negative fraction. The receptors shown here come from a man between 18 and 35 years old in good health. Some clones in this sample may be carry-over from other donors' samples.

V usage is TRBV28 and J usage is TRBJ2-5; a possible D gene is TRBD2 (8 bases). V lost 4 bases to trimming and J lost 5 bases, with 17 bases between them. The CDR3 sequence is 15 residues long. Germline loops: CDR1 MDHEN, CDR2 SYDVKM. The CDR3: CASSSPGGGFETQYF. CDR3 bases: TGTGCCAGCAGTTCCCCGGGAGGGGGCTTTGAGACCCAGTACTTC. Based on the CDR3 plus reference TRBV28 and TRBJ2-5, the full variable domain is DVKVTQSSRYLVKRTGEKVFLECVQDMDHENMFWYRQDPGLGLRLIYFSYDVKMKEKGDIPEGYSVSREKKERFSLILESASTNQTSMYLCASSSPGGGFETQYFGPGTRLLVL.

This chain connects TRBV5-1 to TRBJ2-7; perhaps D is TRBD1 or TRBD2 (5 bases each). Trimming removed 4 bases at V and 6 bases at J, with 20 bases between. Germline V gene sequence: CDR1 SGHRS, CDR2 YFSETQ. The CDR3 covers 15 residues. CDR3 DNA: TGCGCCAGCAGCCCTGGAGGCGGCCGAAGGGGCGAGCAGTACTTC. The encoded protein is CASSPGGGRRGEQYF.

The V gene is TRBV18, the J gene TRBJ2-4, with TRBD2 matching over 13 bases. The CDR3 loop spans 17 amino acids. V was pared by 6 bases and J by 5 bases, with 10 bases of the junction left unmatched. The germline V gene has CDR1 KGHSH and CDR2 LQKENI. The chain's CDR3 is CASSRGTSGTGENIQYF. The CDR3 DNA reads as TGTGCCAGCTCGAGGGGGACTAGCGGGACCGGGGAAAACATTCAGTACTTC.

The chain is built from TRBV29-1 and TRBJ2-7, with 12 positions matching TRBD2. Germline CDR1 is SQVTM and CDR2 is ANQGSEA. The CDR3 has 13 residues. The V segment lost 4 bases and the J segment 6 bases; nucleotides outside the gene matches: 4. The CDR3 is CSVGGLAGIEQYF. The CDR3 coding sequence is TGCAGCGTTGGCGGACTAGCGGGGATCGAGCAGTACTTC.

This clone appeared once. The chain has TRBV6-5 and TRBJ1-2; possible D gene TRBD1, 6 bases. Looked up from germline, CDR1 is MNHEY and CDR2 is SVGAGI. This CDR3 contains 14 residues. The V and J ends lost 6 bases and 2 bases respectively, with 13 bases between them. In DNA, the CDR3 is TGTGCCAGCAGGAGGGACATCGACAACTATGGCTACACCTTC. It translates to CASRRDIDNYGYTF.

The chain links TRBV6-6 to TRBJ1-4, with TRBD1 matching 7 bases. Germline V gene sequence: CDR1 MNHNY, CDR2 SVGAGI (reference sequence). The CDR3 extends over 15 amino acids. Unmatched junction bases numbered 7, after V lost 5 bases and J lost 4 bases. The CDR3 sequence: CASSGVGQYNEKLFF. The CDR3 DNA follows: TGTGCCAGCAGTGGGGTGGGACAGTATAATGAAAAACTGTTTTTT.

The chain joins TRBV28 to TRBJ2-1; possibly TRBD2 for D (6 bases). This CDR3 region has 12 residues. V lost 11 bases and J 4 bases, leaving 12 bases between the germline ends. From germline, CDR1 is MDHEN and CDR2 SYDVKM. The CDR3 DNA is TGTGCCGGCGGGACGGCTTACAATGAGCAGTTCTTC. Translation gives CAGGTAYNEQFF. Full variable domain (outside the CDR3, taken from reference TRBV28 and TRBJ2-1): DVKVTQSSRYLVKRTGEKVFLECVQDMDHENMFWYRQDPGLGLRLIYFSYDVKMKEKGDIPEGYSVSREKKERFSLILESASTNQTSMYLCAGGTAYNEQFFGPGTRLTVL.

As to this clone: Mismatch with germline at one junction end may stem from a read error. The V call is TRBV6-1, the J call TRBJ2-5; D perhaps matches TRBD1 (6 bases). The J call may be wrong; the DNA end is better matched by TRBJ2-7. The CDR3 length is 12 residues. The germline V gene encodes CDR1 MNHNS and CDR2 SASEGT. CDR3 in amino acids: CASRGFSYEQYF. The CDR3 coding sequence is TGTGCGAGCAGGGGATTCTCCTACGAGCAGTACTTC.

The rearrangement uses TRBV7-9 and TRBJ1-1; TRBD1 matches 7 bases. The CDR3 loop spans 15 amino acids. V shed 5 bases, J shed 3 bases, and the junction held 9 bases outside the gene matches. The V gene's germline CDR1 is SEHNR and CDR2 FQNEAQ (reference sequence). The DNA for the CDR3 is TGTGCCAGCAGCCCAACACAGGGGTTGTACACTGAAGCTTTCTTT. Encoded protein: CASSPTQGLYTEAFF.

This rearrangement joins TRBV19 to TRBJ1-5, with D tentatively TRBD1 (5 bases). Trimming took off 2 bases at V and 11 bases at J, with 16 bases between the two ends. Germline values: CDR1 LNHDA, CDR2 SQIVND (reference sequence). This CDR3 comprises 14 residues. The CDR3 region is CASSITGSLVAQHF. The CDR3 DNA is TGTGCCAGTAGTATAACAGGCTCCCTGGTGGCCCAGCATTTT. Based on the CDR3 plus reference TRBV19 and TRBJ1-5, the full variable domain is DGGITQSPKYLFRKEGQNVTLSCEQNLNHDAMYWYRQDPGQGLRLIYYSQIVNDFQKGDIAEGYSVSREKKESFPLTVTSAQKNPTAFYLCASSITGSLVAQHFGDGTRLSIL.

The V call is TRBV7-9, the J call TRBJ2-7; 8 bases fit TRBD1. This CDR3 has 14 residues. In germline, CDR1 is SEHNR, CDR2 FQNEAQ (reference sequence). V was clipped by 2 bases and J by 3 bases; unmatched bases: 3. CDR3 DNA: TGTGCCAGCAGCTTACAGACAGGGGTCTACGAGCAGTACTTC. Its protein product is CASSLQTGVYEQYF.

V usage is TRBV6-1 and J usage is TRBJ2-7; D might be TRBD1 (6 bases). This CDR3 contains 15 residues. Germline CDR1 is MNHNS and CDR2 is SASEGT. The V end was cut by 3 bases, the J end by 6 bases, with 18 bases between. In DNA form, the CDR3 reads TGTGCCAGCAGTGATCAGGGGCAGCCCTTACCCGAGCAGTACTTC. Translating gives CASSDQGQPLPEQYF.

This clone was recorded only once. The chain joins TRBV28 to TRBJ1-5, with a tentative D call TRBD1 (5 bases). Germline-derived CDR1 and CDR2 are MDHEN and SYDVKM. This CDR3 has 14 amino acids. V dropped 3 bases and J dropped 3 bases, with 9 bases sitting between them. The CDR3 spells CASSFAGNNQPQHF. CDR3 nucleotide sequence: TGTGCCAGCAGTTTTGCAGGGAACAATCAGCCCCAGCATTTT.

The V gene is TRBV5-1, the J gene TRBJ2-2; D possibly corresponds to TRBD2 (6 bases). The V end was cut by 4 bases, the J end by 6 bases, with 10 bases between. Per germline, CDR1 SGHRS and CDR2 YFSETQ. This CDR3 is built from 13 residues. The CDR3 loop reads CASSLPGAGELFF. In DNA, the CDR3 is TGCGCCAGCAGCCTCCCGGGGGCCGGGGAGCTGTTTTTT.

The CDR3 loop reads CASSTSSGRALDTQYF. The CDR3 region has the DNA TGTGCCAGCAGCACCTCAAGCGGGAGGGCCTTGGATACGCAGTATTTT. This chain links TRBV5-4 with TRBJ2-3, with TRBD2 identical over 10 bases. This CDR3 contains 16 residues. With 4 bases clipped from V and 6 bases from J, the junction kept 11 bases outside the gene matches. In germline, CDR1 is SGHNT, CDR2 YYREEE (reference sequence). Full variable domain (remainder filled in from reference TRBV5-4 and TRBJ2-3): ETGVTQSPTHLIKTRGQQVTLRCSSQSGHNTVSWYQQALGQGPQFIFQYYREEENGRGNFPPRFSGLQFPNYSSELNVNALELDDSALYLCASSTSSGRALDTQYFGPGTRLTVL.

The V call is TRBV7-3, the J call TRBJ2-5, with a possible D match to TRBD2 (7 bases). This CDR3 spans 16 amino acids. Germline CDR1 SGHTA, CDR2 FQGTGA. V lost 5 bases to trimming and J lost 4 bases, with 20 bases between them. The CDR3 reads CASSPRGGLGGETQYF. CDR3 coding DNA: TGTGCCAGCAGCCCCCGCGGGGGCCTCGGAGGAGAGACCCAGTACTTC.

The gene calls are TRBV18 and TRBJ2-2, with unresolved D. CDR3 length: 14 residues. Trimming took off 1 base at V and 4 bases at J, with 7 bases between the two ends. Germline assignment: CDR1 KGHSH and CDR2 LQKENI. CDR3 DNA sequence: TGTGCCAGCTCACCACGACATAGCACCGGGGAGCTGTTTTTT. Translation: CASSPRHSTGELFF.

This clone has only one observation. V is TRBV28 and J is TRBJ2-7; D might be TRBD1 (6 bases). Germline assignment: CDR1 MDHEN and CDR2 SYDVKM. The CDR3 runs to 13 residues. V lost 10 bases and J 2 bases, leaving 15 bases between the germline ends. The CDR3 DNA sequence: TGTGCCACCTTTGGCCGGGACACCTACGAGCAGTACTTC. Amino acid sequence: CATFGRDTYEQYF.

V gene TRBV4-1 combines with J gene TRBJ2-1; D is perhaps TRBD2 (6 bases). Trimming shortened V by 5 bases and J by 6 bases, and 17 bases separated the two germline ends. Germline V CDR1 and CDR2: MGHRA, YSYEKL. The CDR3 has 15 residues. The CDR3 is CASSDRDFRSNEQFF. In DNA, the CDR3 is TGCGCCAGCAGCGACCGGGACTTCAGATCCAATGAGCAGTTCTTC.

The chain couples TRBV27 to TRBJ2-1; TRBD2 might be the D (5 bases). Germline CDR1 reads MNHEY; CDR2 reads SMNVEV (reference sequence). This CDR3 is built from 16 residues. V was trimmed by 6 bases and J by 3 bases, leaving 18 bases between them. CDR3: CASRTGLSPYYNEQFF. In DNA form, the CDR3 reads TGTGCCAGCAGAACCGGACTCTCCCCCTACTACAATGAGCAGTTCTTC.